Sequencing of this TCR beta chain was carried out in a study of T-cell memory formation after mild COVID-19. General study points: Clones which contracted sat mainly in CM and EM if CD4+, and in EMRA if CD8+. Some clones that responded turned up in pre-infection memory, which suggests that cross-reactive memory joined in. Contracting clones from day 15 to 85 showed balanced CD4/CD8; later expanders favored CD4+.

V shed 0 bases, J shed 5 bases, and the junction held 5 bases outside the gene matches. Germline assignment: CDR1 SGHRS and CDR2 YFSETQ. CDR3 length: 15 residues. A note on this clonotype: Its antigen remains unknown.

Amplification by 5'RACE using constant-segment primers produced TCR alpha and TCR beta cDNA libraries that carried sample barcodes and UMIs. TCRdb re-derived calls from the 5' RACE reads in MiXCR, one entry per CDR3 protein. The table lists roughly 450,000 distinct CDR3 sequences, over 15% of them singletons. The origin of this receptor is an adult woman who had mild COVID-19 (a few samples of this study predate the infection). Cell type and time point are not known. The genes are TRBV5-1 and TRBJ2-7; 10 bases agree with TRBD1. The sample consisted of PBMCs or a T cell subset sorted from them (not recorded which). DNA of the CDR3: TGCGCCAGCAGCTTGGCCGGGACAGGGGTCAACGAGCAGTACTTC. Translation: CASSLAGTGVNEQYF.